This passage covers 30 T cell receptor beta chains from one sample sequenced in a study of radiotherapy plus CTLA-4 blockade in lung cancer. Sequencing used immunoSEQ multiplex PCR; TCRdb keeps in-frame clones, though not all of them. Here the sample spans some 90,000 clones, approximately 84% being singletons. Sequenced material: peripheral blood, taken from a patient treated with radiotherapy plus ipilimumab. The receptors were sampled from a human donor with non-small cell lung cancer who had a partial response to radiotherapy plus ipilimumab.

This clone turned up a few times. The J gene is TRBJ1-3, the V gene TRBV28; D may be TRBD1 (5 bases). The ends were cut back, 6 bases at V and 0 bases at J, with 9 bases in the middle. The germline CDR1 and CDR2 sequences are MDHEN and SYDVKM. The CDR3 runs to 14 residues. In DNA, the CDR3 is TGTGCCAGCAGCCTGGACATCTCTGGAAACACCATATATTTT. The encoded protein is CASSLDISGNTIYF.

V and J are TRBV9 and TRBJ2-1; D remains unclear. The germline V gene encodes CDR1 SGDLS and CDR2 YYNGEE. The CDR3 has 14 amino acids. The V end was cut by 1 base, the J end by 7 bases, with 12 bases between. CDR3: CASSVQPTLNEQFF. CDR3 coding DNA: TGTGCCAGCAGCGTACAACCTACTTTGAATGAGCAGTTCTTC.

This clone was recorded once. J is TRBJ2-7 and V is TRBV5-1, with 11 bases identical to TRBD2. Germline V gene data show CDR1 as SGHRS and CDR2 as YFSETQ. The length of the CDR3 is 16 residues. V was pared by 2 bases and J by 3 bases, with 7 bases of the junction left unmatched. The CDR3 bases are TGCGCCAGCAGCTTCACCGGGACTAGCGGTGGCTACGAGCAGTACTTC. As protein: CASSFTGTSGGYEQYF.

Notes on this clone: Other nucleotide sequences from this sample produce the same CDR3. The chain links TRBV7-2 to TRBJ1-5; D gene unclear. The CDR3 spans 13 residues. The germline gives CDR1 SGHTA, CDR2 FQGNSA. Trimming took off 5 bases at V and 0 bases at J, with 5 bases between the two ends. CDR3 DNA sequence: TGTGCCAGCAGCCCGAGTAGCAATCAGCCCCAGCATTTT. It yields the protein CASSPSSNQPQHF.

This clone was seen only once. The V gene is TRBV28, the J gene TRBJ1-1; the D is unclear. Germline assignment: CDR1 MDHEN and CDR2 SYDVKM. The CDR3 is made up of 14 amino acids. The germline V and J ends were trimmed by 1 base and 1 base, with 7 bases remaining between them. The CDR3 DNA reads as TGTGCCAGCAGTTTATCCCAGCGGAACACTGAAGCTTTCTTT. It translates to CASSLSQRNTEAFF.

V and J are TRBV9 and TRBJ1-2; a possible D gene is TRBD1 (5 bases). The CDR3 has 13 amino acids. Trimming stripped 4 bases from V and 2 bases from J, with 9 bases between. Germline assignment: CDR1 SGDLS and CDR2 YYNGEE. CDR3 protein: CASSNTGNYGYTF. CDR3 sequence (DNA): TGTGCCAGCAGCAACACAGGCAACTATGGCTACACCTTC.

The rearrangement uses TRBV5-4 and TRBJ2-5; D is possibly TRBD1 (5 bases). The CDR3 has 13 amino acids. Germline values: CDR1 SGHNT, CDR2 YYREEE (reference sequence). Trimming took 4 bases from V and 0 from J, leaving 7 bases between them. Written as DNA, the CDR3 is TGTGCCAGCAGCGGACAAAACCAAGAGACCCAGTACTTC. Translating it yields CASSGQNQETQYF.

This chain links TRBV18 with TRBJ2-4, with D uncertain. The V and J ends lost 3 bases and 0 bases respectively, with 15 bases between them. This CDR3 comprises 17 residues. Germline CDR1 reads KGHSH; CDR2 reads LQKENI. CDR3 nucleotide sequence: TGTGCCAGCTCACCTGTTGCGTCGGTTTTAGCCAAAAACATTCAGTACTTC. It translates to CASSPVASVLAKNIQYF.

CDR3 sequence reads: CASSPGQGAQSSGYTF. CDR3 nucleotides: TGTGCCAGCAGCCCTGGACAGGGGGCGCAATCTAGTGGCTACACCTTC. The rearrangement joins TRBV5-4 to TRBJ1-2, with TRBD1 matching over 11 bases. V lost 4 bases to trimming and J lost 7 bases; unmatched junction nucleotides: 12. Germline V lookup: CDR1 SGHNT, CDR2 YYREEE (reference sequence). CDR3 length: 16 residues.

The rearrangement links TRBV27 to TRBJ2-2; 7 bases fit TRBD2. Germline-derived CDR1 and CDR2 are MNHEY and SMNVEV (reference sequence). V was clipped by 3 bases and J by 1 base; unmatched bases: 5. CDR3 length equals 16 residues. The CDR3 DNA follows: TGTGCCAGCAGTTTTTGGGCGGGGGTGAACACCGGGGAGCTGTTTTTT. Protein: CASSFWAGVNTGELFF.

The chain is built from TRBV5-4 and TRBJ2-1, with 8 bases that match TRBD1. V lost 5 bases, J lost 16 bases, and 11 bases stayed unmatched. Germline V CDR1 and CDR2: SGHNT, YYREEE (reference sequence). The CDR3 contains 12 residues. The CDR3 DNA is TGTGCCAGCAGTTCTCCGGGACAGGAGAAATTCTTC. Amino acids: CASSSPGQEKFF. Full variable domain (missing parts from reference TRBV5-4 and TRBJ2-1): ETGVTQSPTHLIKTRGQQVTLRCSSQSGHNTVSWYQQALGQGPQFIFQYYREEENGRGNFPPRFSGLQFPNYSSELNVNALELDDSALYLCASSSPGQEKFFGPGTRLTVL.

The chain couples TRBV28 to TRBJ1-1, with 8 bases fitting TRBD1. In germline, CDR1 is MDHEN, CDR2 SYDVKM. Germline trimming cut 4 bases from V and 3 bases from J; bases unmatched to any gene: 7. The CDR3 totals 15 residues. CDR3 DNA sequence: TGTGCCAGCAGTTCGAACAGGGGGTTATACACTGAAGCTTTCTTT. Its protein product is CASSSNRGLYTEAFF.

The rearrangement joins TRBV27 to TRBJ2-6, with D possibly matching TRBD1 (5 bases). This CDR3 is 17 amino acids long. Per germline, CDR1 MNHEY and CDR2 SMNVEV (reference sequence). V lost 3 bases and J lost 4, with 16 bases in between. The CDR3: CASSFQTETTGANVLTF. DNA for the CDR3: TGTGCCAGCAGTTTTCAGACAGAAACTACCGGGGCCAACGTCCTGACTTTC.

The chain recombines TRBV18 with TRBJ2-2, with TRBD1 identical over 8 bases. V was clipped by 2 bases and J by 3 bases; unmatched bases: 8. This CDR3 is 17 amino acids long. The V gene's germline CDR1 is KGHSH and CDR2 LQKENI. CDR3 sequence: CASSPRISGGYTGELFF. CDR3 nucleotide sequence: TGTGCCAGCTCACCAAGAATTTCAGGGGGCTACACCGGGGAGCTGTTTTTT.

CDR3 DNA sequence: TGTGCCAGCAGCTTAGGAACAGGGGGCTTTGAAAAACTGTTTTTT. It is translated as CASSLGTGGFEKLFF. The rearrangement uses TRBV11-2 and TRBJ1-4, with TRBD1 matching 9 bases. Germline CDR1 and CDR2: SGHAT and FQNNGV. V lost 1 base, J lost 7 bases, and 4 bases stayed unmatched. The CDR3 consists of 15 residues.

The rearrangement links TRBV11-3 to TRBJ2-1; TRBD2 might be the D (6 bases). V was cut by 0 bases and J by 4 bases, with 10 bases left in between. The CDR3 runs to 15 residues. The germline gives CDR1 SGHNT, CDR2 YENEEA. CDR3 DNA: TGTGCCAGCAGCTTAGAACCGGGAGCGTACAATGAGCAGTTCTTC. Protein product: CASSLEPGAYNEQFF.

V and J are TRBV11-3 and TRBJ1-5; maybe TRBD1 (6 bases). CDR3 length equals 15 residues. Germline CDR1 is SGHNT and CDR2 is YENEEA. V lost 7 bases and J 3 bases, leaving 16 bases between the germline ends. The CDR3 DNA reads as TGTGCCAGCATTTCCTCAGGGGCATACAATCAGCCCCAGCATTTT. Encoded protein: CASISSGAYNQPQHF.

The CDR3 loop is CASSNRLDPNTQYF. DNA of the CDR3: TGCGCCAGCAGCAACAGACTAGACCCAAATACGCAGTATTTT. This sequence joins TRBV5-1 and TRBJ2-3; D possibly corresponds to TRBD2 (6 bases). CDR1 is SGHRS and CDR2 is YFSETQ in the germline V gene. The CDR3 extends over 14 amino acids. V gave up 4 bases and J gave up 7 bases, with 16 bases separating them.

In this sample, this clone turned up once. The chain joins TRBV6-5 to TRBJ1-1; 7 nucleotides agree with TRBD1. J gave up 1 base and V 4 bases, and 9 bases lay outside the gene matches. The length of the CDR3 is 16 residues. The germline CDR1 and CDR2 sequences are MNHEY and SVGAGI. DNA of the CDR3: TGTGCCAGCAGTTTGGACACAGGACAGGAGAACACTGAAGCTTTCTTT. Translated: CASSLDTGQENTEAFF.

The genes are TRBV29-1 and TRBJ2-1; 11 bases map to TRBD2. V lost 0 bases to trimming and J lost 1 base; unmatched junction nucleotides: 5. Germline-derived CDR1 and CDR2 are SQVTM and ANQGSEA. The CDR3 runs to 17 residues. The CDR3 reads CSVEDVAGGPSYNEQFF. The CDR3, as DNA: TGCAGCGTTGAAGATGTAGCGGGAGGGCCGTCCTACAATGAGCAGTTCTTC.

V usage is TRBV6-1 and J usage is TRBJ2-7; 13 bases match TRBD2. The J segment lost 5 bases and the V segment lost 5 bases, leaving 6 bases of the junction unmatched. This CDR3 is built from 15 residues. Germline V gene data show CDR1 as MNHNS and CDR2 as SASEGT. This CDR3 reads CASSSRTSGSDEQYV. CDR3 nucleotide sequence: TGTGCCAGCAGTTCGCGGACTAGCGGGAGTGACGAGCAGTACGTC.

The rearrangement uses TRBV7-9 and TRBJ2-3, with 9 nucleotides matching TRBD1. In germline, CDR1 is SEHNR, CDR2 FQNEAQ (reference sequence). The ends lost 3 bases at V and 4 bases at J; junction bases unmatched: 5. CDR3 length equals 15 residues. The CDR3: CASSFRGQGSDTQYF. CDR3 nucleotide sequence: TGTGCCAGCAGCTTCCGGGGACAGGGCTCAGATACGCAGTATTTT. Based on the CDR3 plus reference TRBV7-9 and TRBJ2-3, the full variable domain is DTGVSQNPRHKITKRGQNVTFRCDPISEHNRLYWYRQTLGQGPEFLTYFQNEAQLEKSRLLSDRFSAERPKGSFSTLEIQRTEQGDSAMYLCASSFRGQGSDTQYFGPGTRLTVL.

CDR3 bases: TGTGCCAGCAGCTTCCCTAGCGGGGTTGAACAGTTCTTC. Protein: CASSFPSGVEQFF. The rearrangement joins TRBV7-9 to TRBJ2-1, with 9 bases identical to TRBD2. Trimming at V came to 3 bases and at J to 13 bases, leaving 7 bases not matched to a gene. The CDR3 spans 13 residues. Germline V gene lookup returns CDR1 SEHNR and CDR2 FQNEAQ (reference sequence).

The rearrangement links TRBV7-6 to TRBJ2-2; TRBD2 might be the D (6 bases). The V end lost 0 bases, the J end lost 2 bases, and 7 bases lay between the germline ends. This CDR3 has 15 residues. The germline CDR1 and CDR2 sequences are SGHVS and FNYEAQ. CDR3 protein: CASSLAEGNTGELFF. The CDR3 DNA sequence: TGTGCCAGCAGCTTAGCGGAGGGAAACACCGGGGAGCTGTTTTTT.

J is TRBJ1-3 and V is TRBV6-5; 8 bases line up with TRBD1. CDR3 length equals 14 residues. The germline V gene encodes CDR1 MNHEY and CDR2 SVGAGI. Trimming removed 6 bases from V and 3 bases from J; junction bases left unmatched: 4. CDR3 sequence reads: CASRQGVIGNTIYF. The CDR3 DNA reads as TGTGCCAGCAGACAGGGGGTAATTGGAAACACCATATATTTT.

The rearrangement uses TRBV4-2 and TRBJ2-7, with 9 bases aligning to TRBD1. Germline CDR1 LGHNA, CDR2 YNFKEQ. J gave up 0 bases and V 1 base, and 4 bases lay outside the gene matches. The CDR3 runs 16 residues. The CDR3 is CASSQAGGQGSYEQYF. The CDR3 DNA reads TGTGCCAGCAGCCAAGCAGGGGGACAGGGCTCCTACGAGCAGTACTTC.

The rearrangement links TRBV6-5 to TRBJ2-3; 7 nucleotides align to TRBD1. The trim removed 5 bases at V and 9 bases at J, leaving 5 bases unmatched. CDR1 is MNHEY and CDR2 is SVGAGI in the germline V gene. The CDR3 extends over 12 amino acids. The CDR3 reads CASSLDRVTQYF. The CDR3, as DNA: TGTGCCAGCAGTCTAGACAGGGTGACGCAGTATTTT.

This clone was recorded a few times. The chain has TRBV6-1 and TRBJ1-2; D gene uncertain. This CDR3 is 11 amino acids long. The germline V gene has CDR1 MNHNS and CDR2 SASEGT. V was clipped by 8 bases and J by 2 bases, with 6 bases between them. CDR3 region: CASRENYGYTF. In nucleotides, the CDR3 is TGTGCCAGCCGGGAGAACTATGGCTACACCTTC.

The V and J genes are TRBV27 and TRBJ1-2; D is ambiguous. Germline CDR1 and CDR2: MNHEY and SMNVEV (reference sequence). The CDR3 is 14 residues long. Trimming took 2 bases from V and 4 from J, leaving 11 bases between them. The chain's CDR3 is CASSLKVGVYGYTF. In nucleotides, the CDR3 is TGTGCCAGCAGTTTAAAGGTCGGAGTCTATGGCTACACCTTC.

The V gene is TRBV7-3, the J gene TRBJ2-5; D is undetermined. V dropped 4 bases and J dropped 4 bases, with 16 bases sitting between them. Germline lookup yields CDR1 SGHTA and CDR2 FQGTGA. The CDR3 contains 15 residues. This CDR3 is CASSSHPGDIETQYF. DNA of the CDR3: TGTGCCAGCAGCTCGCATCCAGGCGATATAGAGACCCAGTACTTC.